This T cell receptor (beta chain) was obtained from a study of T cell repertoires in cytomegalovirus infection. About the research overall: The study used recently identified HLA-C-restricted and well-studied HLA-B-restricted CMV epitopes. Public TCR beta signatures provided an indication of both CMV infection and a matching HLA type.

Germline V lookup: CDR1 MDHEN, CDR2 SYDVKM. CDR3 length equals 13 residues. Between the trimmed V and J ends, which lost 3 bases and 9 bases, there was a span of 12 bases. Remarks on this clonotype: Its antigen is currently unknown.

One entry per CDR3 protein, called by TCRdb with MiXCR from the reads. The table includes roughly 990,000 distinct CDR3 sequences, around 31% detected once. Findings and caveats of the study: Summed frequency of shared TCR beta families picked out CMV carriers who also had the relevant HLA. CMV-specific HLA-C-restricted TCR beta clonotypes dominated the ex vivo response.

The genes are TRBV28 and TRBJ2-4; the D is unclear. This clonotype was obtained from a human donor in good health (CMV status not recorded). Some clones in this sample may be carry-over from other donors' samples. This sample comprised cultured CD8+ T cells from PBMCs, obtained from culture after CMV antigen stimulation. The CDR3 sequence: CASSLDSWSIQYF. CDR3 nucleotide sequence: TGTGCCAGCAGTTTGGATTCTTGGAGCATTCAGTACTTC.